This TCR beta chain comes out of a study of CD8 T cells in Susac syndrome. Study observations and caveats: The authors acknowledged that their TCR sequencing and HLA analysis involved a relatively small number of individuals.

CDR1 and CDR2 from the germline V gene are SQVTM and ANQGSEA. Trimming removed 4 bases at V and 1 base at J, with 15 bases between. The CDR3 is 15 residues long. Roughly 0.45 to 1 ug RNA was reverse transcribed with random hexamers. An immunoSEQ multiplex PCR amplified TCR beta CDR3 over 54 Vbeta and 13 Jbeta. TCRdb ran MiXCR on the immunoSEQ multiplex PCR reads and lists one entry per CDR3 protein. This table holds some 200,000 distinct CDR3 sequences, over 85% found once. This clonotype was detected once. Its antigen remains unidentified. The clonotype originates from a human donor in good health. The rearrangement joins TRBV29-1 to TRBJ2-3, with a weak D call TRBD2 (7 bases). The sample comprised CD4+ T cells from PBMCs. The CDR3 reads CSVVLGEGGTDTQYF. DNA for the CDR3: TGCAGCGTTGTCCTGGGGGAGGGGGGCACAGATACGCAGTATTTT.